This T cell receptor (beta chain) was found in a study of shared clonotypes between healthy human individuals. About the research overall: Donors, aged 18 to 49, were a couple of women and three men.

Several immunoSEQ plates held equal portions of the genomic DNA taken from each subset. Template for every sorted-subset replicate PCR totaled approximately 200 ng DNA, around 32,000 T cell genomes. In the source study's methods: Junction-only immunoSEQ data arrived without quality scores, meaning filtering differed. The repertoire was sequenced with immunoSEQ multiplex PCR; TCRdb's copy has only in-frame clones and lacks some. V and J calls and clone size are as listed in that table; D and trimming were resolved from the DNA. The table shows 760,000 or so clones, with just over 95% occurring only once. Naive CD8 cells, CD45RO-negative and positively selected for CCR7, excluded terminally differentiated effector memory CD45RA+ cells. Input material: naive CD8+ T cells sorted from blood. The source is a man younger than 45 in good health.

CDR3 coding DNA: TGCGCCAGCAGTGCGTACCTGAACACCGGGGAGCTGTTTTTT. Its translation: CASSAYLNTGELFF. The chain joins TRBV10-1 to TRBJ2-2; no reliable D call. The CDR3 has 14 residues. Between the trimmed V and J ends, which lost 4 bases and 1 base, there was a span of 7 bases. Per the germline V gene, CDR1 is WNHNN and CDR2 is SYGVQD (reference sequence).